One and the same sample provided the 30 T cell receptor beta chains below, sequenced in a study of blood T cell repertoires in COVID-19. Method: immunoSEQ multiplex PCR; TCRdb's copy keeps in-frame clones and lacks some. The sample contains just over 200,000 clones, just over 85% of which appear only once. Sample: peripheral blood. All receptors derive from a man older than 75 with acute or convalescent COVID-19.

The genes are TRBV9 and TRBJ2-7; maybe TRBD1 (5 bases). This CDR3 is built from 13 residues. The V end lost 4 bases, the J end lost 6 bases, and 14 bases lay between the germline ends. CDR1 is SGDLS, CDR2 YYNGEE, per germline. In nucleotides, the CDR3 is TGTGCCAGCAGCCCGCAGGGCAGAGGCGAGCAGTACTTC. Its translation: CASSPQGRGEQYF.

CDR3 sequence: CASSQAGQGGNQPQHF. The CDR3 nucleotides read TGCGCCAGCAGCCAAGCTGGGCAGGGCGGCAATCAGCCCCAGCATTTT. The chain is built from TRBV4-1 and TRBJ1-5, with D possibly TRBD1 on 5 matching bases. V lost 1 base and J lost 2, with 12 bases in between. Germline V gives CDR1 MGHRA, CDR2 YSYEKL. The CDR3 is made up of 16 amino acids.

With respect to this clone: One end of the junction fails to match germline, which may point to a read error. This chain joins TRBV2 and TRBJ2-2; TRBD2 might be the D (7 bases). The CDR3 totals 17 residues. Germline-derived CDR1 and CDR2 are SNHLY and FYNNEI. CDR3 loop: CASSEGGGTYEHRGAVF. CDR3 nucleotide sequence: TGTGCCAGCAGCGAAGGGGGAGGGACTTACGAACACCGGGGAGCTGTTTTT.

The chain is built from TRBV5-8 and TRBJ2-7, with TRBD1 matching over 7 bases. V was pared by 4 bases and J by 4 bases, with 5 bases of the junction left unmatched. This CDR3 has 13 amino acids. Germline assignment: CDR1 SGHTS and CDR2 YDEGEE. CDR3 in amino acids: CASSDDRDYEQYF. For the CDR3, the DNA is TGTGCCAGCAGCGATGACAGGGATTACGAGCAGTACTTC.

The CDR3 protein is CASSLDLAVRSYEQYF. The CDR3 DNA sequence: TGTGCCAGCAGCTTAGATTTGGCAGTCCGCTCCTACGAGCAGTACTTC. The rearrangement links TRBV11-2 to TRBJ2-7; D uncertain. This CDR3 is built from 16 residues. The V gene's germline CDR1 is SGHAT and CDR2 FQNNGV. Trimming removed 0 bases at V and 0 bases at J, with 12 bases between.

The J gene is TRBJ1-2, the V gene TRBV4-2, with unresolved D. Germline V gene sequence: CDR1 LGHNA, CDR2 YNFKEQ. There are 13 residues in the CDR3. The V gene lost 4 bases and the J gene lost 2 bases, with 8 bases spanning the gap. CDR3 DNA sequence: TGTGCCAGCAGCCTTGGGCACAACTATGGCTACACCTTC. Its protein is CASSLGHNYGYTF.

CDR3 in DNA: TGTGCCAGCAGTTCCGGAAGGGGCTATAGCAATCAGCCCCAGCATTTT. Protein sequence: CASSSGRGYSNQPQHF. The chain has TRBV27 and TRBJ1-5; D is perhaps TRBD1 (5 bases). Germline CDR1 reads MNHEY; CDR2 reads SMNVEV (reference sequence). Trimming removed 4 bases at V and 0 bases at J, with 13 bases between. The CDR3 is made up of 16 amino acids.

V usage is TRBV14 and J usage is TRBJ2-7; TRBD1 aligns across 9 bases. CDR1 SGHDN and CDR2 FVKESK come from the germline V gene. V was clipped by 1 base and J by 3 bases; unmatched bases: 4. The CDR3 has 15 residues. The chain's CDR3 is CASSQAGQGFYEQYF. The DNA of the CDR3 is TGTGCCAGCAGCCAAGCGGGACAGGGCTTCTACGAGCAGTACTTC.

The chain couples TRBV10-2 to TRBJ1-2; the match to TRBD1 covers 7 bases. This CDR3 comprises 15 residues. The germline V gene has CDR1 WSHSY and CDR2 SAAADI. Unmatched junction bases numbered 9, after V lost 4 bases and J lost 4 bases. This chain's CDR3 is CASSAAGQPVYGYTF. Here the CDR3 DNA reads TGCGCCAGCAGTGCGGCGGGACAGCCCGTCTATGGCTACACCTTC.

The chain has TRBV4-1 and TRBJ2-1, with TRBD2 identical over 12 bases. The CDR3 is 16 amino acids. CDR1 MGHRA and CDR2 YSYEKL come from the germline V gene. The J segment lost 2 bases and the V segment lost 4 bases, leaving 3 bases of the junction unmatched. The CDR3 loop is CASSPTSGSPYNEQFF. CDR3 bases: TGCGCCAGCAGCCCGACTAGCGGGAGCCCCTACAATGAGCAGTTCTTC.

The chain recombines TRBV9 with TRBJ1-5, with D hard to call. The CDR3 extends over 14 amino acids. Germline CDR1 SGDLS, CDR2 YYNGEE. Trimming cost V 0 bases and J 6 bases, with 10 bases left between them. In DNA form, the CDR3 reads TGTGCCAGCAGCGTAGGAAGGGAGGGTCAGCCCCAGCATTTT. As protein: CASSVGREGQPQHF.

This clone was seen only once. The chain recombines TRBV7-2 with TRBJ2-1; 8 bases align to TRBD2. Germline CDR1 is SGHTA and CDR2 is FQGNSA. The CDR3 is 14 amino acids. Germline trimming cut 5 bases from V and 9 bases from J; bases unmatched to any gene: 9. In DNA, the CDR3 is TGTGCCAGCAGCCCCGGGACTAGGATGGGTGAGCAGTTCTTC. As protein: CASSPGTRMGEQFF.

The genes are TRBV5-4 and TRBJ1-1; possible D gene TRBD1, 6 bases. Trimming cost V 2 bases and J 2 bases, with 19 bases left between them. This CDR3 contains 17 residues. The germline CDR1 and CDR2 sequences are SGHNT and YYREEE (reference sequence). The CDR3 loop reads CASSLDQGWDPNTEAFF. CDR3 in DNA: TGTGCCAGCAGCTTAGATCAGGGGTGGGACCCCAACACTGAAGCTTTCTTT.

This clone occurred once. This sequence joins TRBV2 and TRBJ1-2; TRBD1 might be the D (6 bases). This CDR3 region has 14 residues. Germline loops: CDR1 SNHLY, CDR2 FYNNEI. V was shortened by 4 bases and J by 3 bases, with 12 bases between the two germline ends. The CDR3 region is CASSAGHPDYGYTF. The CDR3 nucleotides read TGTGCCAGCAGTGCGGGACACCCTGACTATGGCTACACCTTC.

V and J are TRBV5-6 and TRBJ2-7, with 9 nucleotides matching TRBD1. Germline CDR1 SGHDT, CDR2 YYEEEE. V lost 4 bases and J lost 6; bases outside the gene matches: 8. The CDR3 is made up of 14 amino acids. The CDR3 coding sequence is TGTGCCAGCAGCCTGGGACAGGGTGGGGTCGAGCAGTACTTC. Its translation: CASSLGQGGVEQYF.

The chain couples TRBV27 to TRBJ2-5; D is possibly TRBD1 (5 bases). The V end was cut by 8 bases, the J end by 4 bases, with 11 bases between. Germline loops: CDR1 MNHEY, CDR2 SMNVEV (reference sequence). This CDR3 contains 12 residues. CDR3 protein: CASANRRETQYF. The CDR3 bases are TGTGCCAGCGCCAACAGGAGAGAGACCCAGTACTTC.

This rearrangement joins TRBV24-1 to TRBJ2-3; 7 nucleotides align to TRBD2. The J segment lost 0 bases and the V segment lost 2 bases, leaving 4 bases of the junction unmatched. Looked up from germline, CDR1 is KGHDR and CDR2 is SFDVKD. The CDR3 is made up of 16 amino acids. This chain's CDR3 is CATSDSQGGSTDTQYF. CDR3 bases: TGTGCCACCAGTGATTCGCAGGGAGGGAGCACAGATACGCAGTATTTT.

This sequence joins TRBV7-2 and TRBJ2-1, with 10 bases identical to TRBD2. Germline V gene sequence: CDR1 SGHTA, CDR2 FQGNSA. This CDR3 has 15 amino acids. J was trimmed by 9 bases and V by 5 bases; bases with no gene match: 10. The CDR3, as DNA: TGTGCCAGCAGCCCTCTAGCGGGAGTTATGGTTGAGCAGTTCTTC. As protein: CASSPLAGVMVEQFF.

This chain connects TRBV7-9 to TRBJ2-7; D is undetermined. Trimming took 3 bases from V and 6 from J, leaving 6 bases between them. Germline CDR1 and CDR2: SEHNR and FQNEAQ (reference sequence). This CDR3 comprises 11 residues. The CDR3 spells CASSLSLEQYF. The CDR3 DNA reads as TGTGCCAGCAGCTTGTCTCTCGAGCAGTACTTC.

The chain recombines TRBV2 with TRBJ2-1, with 11 nucleotides matching TRBD2. From germline, CDR1 is SNHLY and CDR2 FYNNEI. The V segment lost 5 bases and the J segment 6 bases; nucleotides outside the gene matches: 6. CDR3 size: 15 residues. CDR3 sequence reads: CASSRIGLAGNEQFF. CDR3 in DNA: TGTGCCAGCAGTCGGATAGGACTAGCGGGCAATGAGCAGTTCTTC.

The rearrangement uses TRBV4-2 and TRBJ1-5; TRBD1 might be the D (6 bases). The CDR3 is 16 amino acids. Per the germline V gene, CDR1 is LGHNA and CDR2 is YNFKEQ. V was shortened by 0 bases and J by 2 bases, with 11 bases between the two germline ends. DNA of the CDR3: TGTGCCAGCAGCCAAGAAGGGGGTAGGGGCAATCAGCCCCAGCATTTT. Amino acids: CASSQEGGRGNQPQHF.

V usage is TRBV6-5 and J usage is TRBJ1-4; unclear D gene. Trimming removed 5 bases from V and 7 bases from J, with 17 bases in between. CDR3 size: 15 residues. The V gene's germline CDR1 is MNHEY and CDR2 SVGAGI. CDR3 in DNA: TGTGCCAGCAGTCCTATCCTGGGCAGTCCTGAAAAACTGTTTTTT. Protein: CASSPILGSPEKLFF.

This chain connects TRBV6-4 to TRBJ1-1; 9 nucleotides align to TRBD1. V dropped 11 bases and J dropped 1; count of bases not matched to a gene: 2. The length of the CDR3 is 12 residues. Germline CDR1 reads MRHNA; CDR2 reads SNTAGT. The CDR3 DNA reads as TGTGCCTGGGACAGGGCGAACACTGAAGCTTTCTTT. Residues: CAWDRANTEAFF.

The chain has TRBV9 and TRBJ2-2; D is unclear. Germline-derived CDR1 and CDR2 are SGDLS and YYNGEE. V was cut by 4 bases and J by 1 base, with 11 bases left in between. The CDR3 is 15 amino acids. The CDR3 region has the DNA TGTGCCAGCAGCCCTCAGACTTGGAACACCGGGGAGCTGTTTTTT. Its translation is CASSPQTWNTGELFF. Full variable domain (remainder filled in from reference TRBV9 and TRBJ2-2): DSGVTQTPKHLITATGQRVTLRCSPRSGDLSVYWYQQSLDQGLQFLIQYYNGEERAKGNILERFSAQQFPDLHSELNLSSLELGDSALYFCASSPQTWNTGELFFGEGSRLTVL.

The V and J genes are TRBV19 and TRBJ1-2; D is perhaps TRBD1 (6 bases). Trimming took 6 bases from V and 6 from J, leaving 17 bases between them. CDR3 length: 14 amino acids. Germline loops: CDR1 LNHDA, CDR2 SQIVND (reference sequence). The CDR3, as DNA: TGTGCCAGTAGGGAAACAGGGATTACCGATGGCTACACCTTC. Translating it yields CASRETGITDGYTF.

The chain carries TRBV9 and TRBJ1-6, with 7 bases aligning to TRBD1. J was trimmed by 7 bases and V by 0 bases; bases with no gene match: 4. CDR3 length: 15 residues. Germline V lookup: CDR1 SGDLS, CDR2 YYNGEE. CDR3: CASSVAGTENSPLHF. The CDR3 DNA sequence: TGTGCCAGCAGCGTAGCCGGGACAGAGAATTCACCCCTCCACTTT.

This chain joins TRBV6-5 and TRBJ2-7, with 12 bases fitting TRBD2. The CDR3 has 15 residues. Looked up from germline, CDR1 is MNHEY and CDR2 is SVGAGI. V gave up 5 bases and J gave up 3 bases; unmatched junction bases: 5. The CDR3 region has the DNA TGTGCCAGCAGTCGACTAGCGGGAGAGTTCTACGAGCAGTACGTC. Translated: CASSRLAGEFYEQYV.

V gene TRBV5-1 combines with J gene TRBJ2-3; TRBD2 matches at 9 bases. The CDR3 totals 15 residues. The trim removed 1 base at V and 0 bases at J, leaving 0 bases unmatched. Germline CDR1 reads SGHRS; CDR2 reads YFSETQ. CDR3 amino acids: CASSLTSGSTDTQYF. CDR3 bases: TGCGCCAGCAGCTTGACTAGCGGGAGCACAGATACGCAGTATTTT.

The count of this clone is one. The chain is built from TRBV2 and TRBJ2-7, with 8 bases matching TRBD1. Germline CDR1 is SNHLY and CDR2 is FYNNEI. J gave up 0 bases and V 4 bases, and 2 bases lay outside the gene matches. The CDR3 has 14 amino acids. CDR3 residues: CASSGTGNSYEQYF. In DNA form, the CDR3 reads TGTGCCAGCAGTGGGACAGGGAACTCCTACGAGCAGTACTTC.

The rearrangement uses TRBV6-1 and TRBJ1-5; 10 bases agree with TRBD1. CDR1 and CDR2 from the germline V gene are MNHNS and SASEGT. The CDR3 is 16 amino acids. The V and J ends lost 2 bases and 11 bases, in that order; junction bases with no gene match: 12. The CDR3 sequence: CASSETWDRGSMAQHF. The CDR3 region has the DNA TGTGCCAGCAGTGAAACCTGGGACAGGGGTTCAATGGCCCAGCATTTT.